This paragraph reports one T cell receptor beta chain. This CDR3 is also generated by other DNA sequences in the sample. In the original processing: Nucleated cell counts were estimated from reference gene primer amplification. Here immunoSEQ multiplex PCR was the method, and the copy in TCRdb shows in-frame clones only, minus some. V and J calls and clone size are as listed in that table; D and trimming were resolved from the DNA. The data contain around 64,000 clones, about nine tenths of them singletons. The sample originates from a study of blood T cell repertoires in COVID-19. The overall study: The United States, Italy and Spain were the sources of the acute and convalescent COVID-19 samples. Sample material is recorded as cDNA or gDNA derived from T cells, B-cell-depleted T cells, or PBMCs.

The CDR3 runs 14 residues. Trimming took 0 bases from V and 4 from J, leaving 10 bases between them. Per germline, CDR1 SGHRS and CDR2 YFSETQ. This receptor was obtained from a young man with acute or convalescent COVID-19. The chain joins TRBV5-1 to TRBJ2-5; possibly TRBD1 for D (7 bases). The sample consisted of peripheral blood. The CDR3, as DNA: TGCGCCAGCAGCTTGGTCCAGGGGGGAGAGACCCAGTACTTC. Amino acids: CASSLVQGGETQYF.